The clone carrying this T cell receptor beta chain was picked up many times. Its cognate antigen is unknown. The source of the sample is a study of T-cell memory formation after mild COVID-19. Study in general: TCR clusters largely stayed donor specific. Whole-study findings and limits: Pre-infection memory contained some responding clones, which suggested that cross-reactive memory had joined. CD4/CD8 balance characterized clones contracting day 15 to 85, and CD4+ skew characterized later expanders.

Sample barcodes and UMIs were carried by the TCR alpha and TCR beta cDNA libraries that 5'RACE generated with constant-segment primers. TCRdb itself ran the 5' RACE reads through MiXCR, one entry per CDR3 protein. This sample has about 250,000 distinct CDR3 sequences; 15% occur once, and the top ten carry over 2%. Between the trimmed V and J ends, which lost 4 bases and 8 bases, there was a span of 27 bases. This CDR3 has 16 amino acids. Germline CDR1 is SQVTM and CDR2 is ANQGSEA. The TCR sequence derives from an adult woman who had mild COVID-19 (a few samples of this study predate the infection). Cell type and time point are not known. Specimen: PBMCs or a T cell subset sorted from them (not recorded which). The chain uses TRBV29-1 and TRBJ2-7; D is possibly TRBD1 or TRBD2 (5 bases each). CDR3 loop: CSVVFGTIWDFSKQYF. The CDR3 DNA is TGCAGCGTTGTCTTTGGGACCATATGGGATTTTTCGAAGCAGTACTTC.